This entry is about one T cell receptor beta chain. A deep-level run was used for the assay. The protocol was immunoSEQ multiplex PCR, while the TCRdb copy is restricted to in-frame clones and leaves out a portion. This table holds over 850,000 clones, approximately 80% found once. The source of the sample is a study of shared clonotypes between healthy human individuals. Overall study context: The plates for each donor numbered three CD4 naive, three CD4 memory, two CD8 naive and one CD8 memory.

The CDR3 totals 16 residues. The germline V gene has CDR1 MDHEN and CDR2 SYDVKM. Deletions cut 6 bases from V and 3 bases from J, with 15 bases between. The clonotype comes from a man between 18 and 35 years old in good health. Some clones in this sample may be carry-over from other donors' samples. Sequenced: memory CD4+ T cells from PBMCs. The subset denotes: CD45RA-negative fraction. The chain uses TRBV28 and TRBJ2-6; D is unclear. The CDR3 nucleotides are TGTGCCAGCAGCCCCCAAAGGGCCTTTGGGGCCAACGTCCTGACTTTC. It encodes CASSPQRAFGANVLTF.